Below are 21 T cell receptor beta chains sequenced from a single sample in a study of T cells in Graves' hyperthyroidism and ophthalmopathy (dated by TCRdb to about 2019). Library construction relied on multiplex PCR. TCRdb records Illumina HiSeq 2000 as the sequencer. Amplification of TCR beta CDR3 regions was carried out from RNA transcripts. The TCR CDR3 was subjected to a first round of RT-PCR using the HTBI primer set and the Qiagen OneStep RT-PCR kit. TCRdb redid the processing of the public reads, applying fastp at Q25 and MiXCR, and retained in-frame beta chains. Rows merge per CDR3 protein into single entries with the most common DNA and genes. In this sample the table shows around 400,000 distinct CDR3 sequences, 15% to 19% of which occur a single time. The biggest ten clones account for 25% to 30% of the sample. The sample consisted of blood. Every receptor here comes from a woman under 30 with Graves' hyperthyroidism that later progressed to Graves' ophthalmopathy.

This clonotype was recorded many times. CDR3 sequence: CASSLTSGRANTGELFF. CDR3 nucleotide sequence: TGTGCCAGCAGTTTAACTAGCGGGAGGGCGAACACCGGGGAGCTGTTTTTT. V usage is TRBV27 and J usage is TRBJ2-2; 13 nucleotides line up with TRBD2. Trimming removed 2 bases from V and 0 bases from J; junction bases left unmatched: 0. There are 17 residues in the CDR3. The germline V gene encodes CDR1 MNHEY and CDR2 SMNVEV (reference sequence).

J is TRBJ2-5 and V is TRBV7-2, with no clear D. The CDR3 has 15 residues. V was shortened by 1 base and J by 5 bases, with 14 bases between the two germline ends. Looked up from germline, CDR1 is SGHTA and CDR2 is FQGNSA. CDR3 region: CASSLGTRPRETQYF. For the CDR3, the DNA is TGTGCCAGCAGCTTAGGGACGCGACCTAGGGAGACCCAGTACTTC.

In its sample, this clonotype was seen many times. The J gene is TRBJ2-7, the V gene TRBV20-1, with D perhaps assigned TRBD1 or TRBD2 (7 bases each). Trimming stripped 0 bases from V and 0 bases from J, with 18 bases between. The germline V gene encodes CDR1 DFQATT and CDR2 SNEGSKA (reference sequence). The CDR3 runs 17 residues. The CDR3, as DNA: TGCAGTGCTAGAGATCTTGTGGGAGGGACAGTCTCCTACGAGCAGTACTTC. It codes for CSARDLVGGTVSYEQYF.

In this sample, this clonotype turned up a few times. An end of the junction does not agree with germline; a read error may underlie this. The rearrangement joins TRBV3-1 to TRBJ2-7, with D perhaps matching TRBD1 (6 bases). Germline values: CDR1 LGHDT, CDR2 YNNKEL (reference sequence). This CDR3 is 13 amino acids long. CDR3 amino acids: CASSLLQGYEQHF. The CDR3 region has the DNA TGTGCCAGCAGCCTCTTACAGGGTTACGAGCAGCACTTC.

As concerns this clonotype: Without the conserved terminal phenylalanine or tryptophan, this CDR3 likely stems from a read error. CDR3 DNA sequence: TGTGCCAGCAGTGAAGCACCGGGACAGGGGGCGACTGAGCAGTTCCTC. It is translated as CASSEAPGQGATEQFL. The rearrangement joins TRBV6-1 to TRBJ2-1, with 12 bases matching TRBD1. From germline, CDR1 is MNHNS and CDR2 SASEGT. This CDR3 spans 16 amino acids. V gave up 0 bases and J gave up 9 bases; unmatched junction bases: 6.

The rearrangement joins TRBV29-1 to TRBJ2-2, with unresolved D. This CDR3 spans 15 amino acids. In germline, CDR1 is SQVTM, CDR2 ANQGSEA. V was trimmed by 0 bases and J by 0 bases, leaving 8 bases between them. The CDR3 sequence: CSVEDLTPNTGELFF. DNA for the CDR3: TGCAGCGTTGAAGATCTAACACCGAACACCGGGGAGCTGTTTTTT.

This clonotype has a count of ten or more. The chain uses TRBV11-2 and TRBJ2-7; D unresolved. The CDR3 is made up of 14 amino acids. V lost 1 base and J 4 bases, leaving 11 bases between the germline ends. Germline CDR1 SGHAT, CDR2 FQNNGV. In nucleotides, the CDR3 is TGTGCCAGCAGCTTAGGGCAGGTTTTATACGAGCAGTACTTC. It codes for CASSLGQVLYEQYF.

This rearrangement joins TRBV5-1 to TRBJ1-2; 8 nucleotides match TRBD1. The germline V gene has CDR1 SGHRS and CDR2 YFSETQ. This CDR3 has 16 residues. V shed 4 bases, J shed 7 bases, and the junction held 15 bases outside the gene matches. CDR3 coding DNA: TGCGCCAGCAGCCCGGCCCCCGACAGGGGTATAGGTGGCTACACCTTC. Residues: CASSPAPDRGIGGYTF.

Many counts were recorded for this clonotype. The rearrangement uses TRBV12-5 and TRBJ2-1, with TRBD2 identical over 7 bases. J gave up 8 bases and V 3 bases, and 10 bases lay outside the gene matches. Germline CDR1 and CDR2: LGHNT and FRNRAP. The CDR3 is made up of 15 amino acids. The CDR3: CASGFRVGGEHEQFF. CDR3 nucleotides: TGTGCTAGTGGTTTTCGTGTGGGAGGGGAACATGAGCAGTTCTTC.

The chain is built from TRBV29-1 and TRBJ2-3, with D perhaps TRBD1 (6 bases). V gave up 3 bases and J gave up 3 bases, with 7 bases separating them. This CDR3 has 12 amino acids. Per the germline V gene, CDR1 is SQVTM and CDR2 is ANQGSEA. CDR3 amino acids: CSVEQGTDTQYF. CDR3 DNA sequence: TGCAGCGTTGAGCAGGGGACAGATACGCAGTATTTT.

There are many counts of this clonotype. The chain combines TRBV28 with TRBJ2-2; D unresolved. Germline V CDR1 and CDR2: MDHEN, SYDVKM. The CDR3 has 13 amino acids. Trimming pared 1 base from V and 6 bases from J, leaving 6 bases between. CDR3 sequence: CASSLSRPGELFF. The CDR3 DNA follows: TGTGCCAGCAGTTTATCTAGACCCGGGGAGCTGTTTTTT. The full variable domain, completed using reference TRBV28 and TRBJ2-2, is DVKVTQSSRYLVKRTGEKVFLECVQDMDHENMFWYRQDPGLGLRLIYFSYDVKMKEKGDIPEGYSVSREKKERFSLILESASTNQTSMYLCASSLSRPGELFFGEGSRLTVL.

CDR3 region: CASSPIPNRGSQPQHF. In DNA, the CDR3 is TGTGCCAGCAGCCCAATCCCGAACAGGGGCAGTCAGCCCCAGCATTTT. The J gene is TRBJ1-5, the V gene TRBV7-8, with 7 bases that match TRBD1. The CDR3 spans 16 residues. Germline CDR1 SGHVS, CDR2 FQNEAQ. The J segment lost 6 bases and the V segment lost 5 bases, leaving 13 bases of the junction unmatched.

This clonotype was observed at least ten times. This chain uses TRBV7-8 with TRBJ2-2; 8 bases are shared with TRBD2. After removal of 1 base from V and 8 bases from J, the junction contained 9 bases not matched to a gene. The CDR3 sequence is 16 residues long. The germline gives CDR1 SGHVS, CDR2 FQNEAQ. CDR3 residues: CASSLVSGTVLGELFF. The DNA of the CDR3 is TGTGCCAGCAGCTTAGTTAGCGGGACGGTTTTAGGGGAGCTGTTTTTT.

CDR3 nucleotides: TGTGCCAGCAGCTTAGCGCCAGGGGGCACCGACACGGGAGGGACCCAGTACTTC. It is translated as CASSLAPGGTDTGGTQYF. The rearrangement links TRBV7-6 to TRBJ2-5; a weak D match, TRBD1 (8 bases). Germline CDR1 is SGHVS and CDR2 is FNYEAQ. Trimming shortened V by 0 bases and J by 7 bases, and 24 bases separated the two germline ends. The CDR3 length is 18 residues.

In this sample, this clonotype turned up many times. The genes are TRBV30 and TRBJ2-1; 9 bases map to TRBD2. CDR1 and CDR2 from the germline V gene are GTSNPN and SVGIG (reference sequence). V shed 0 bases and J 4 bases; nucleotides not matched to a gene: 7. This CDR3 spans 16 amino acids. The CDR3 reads CAWSVPMAGGYNEQFF. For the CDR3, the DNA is TGTGCCTGGAGTGTACCTATGGCGGGAGGGTACAATGAGCAGTTCTTC.

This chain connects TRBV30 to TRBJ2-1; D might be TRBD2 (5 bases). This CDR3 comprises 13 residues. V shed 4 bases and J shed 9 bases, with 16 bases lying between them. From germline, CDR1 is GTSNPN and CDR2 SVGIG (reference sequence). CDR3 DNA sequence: TGTGCCTGGACCCGCCCCCCTAGCTTTGAGCAGTTCTTC. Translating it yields CAWTRPPSFEQFF.

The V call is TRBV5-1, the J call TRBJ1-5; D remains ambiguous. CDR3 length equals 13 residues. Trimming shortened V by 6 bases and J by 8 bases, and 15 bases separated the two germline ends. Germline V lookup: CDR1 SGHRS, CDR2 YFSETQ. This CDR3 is CASTNSPGEPQHF. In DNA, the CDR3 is TGCGCCAGCACCAACTCGCCCGGGGAGCCCCAGCATTTT.

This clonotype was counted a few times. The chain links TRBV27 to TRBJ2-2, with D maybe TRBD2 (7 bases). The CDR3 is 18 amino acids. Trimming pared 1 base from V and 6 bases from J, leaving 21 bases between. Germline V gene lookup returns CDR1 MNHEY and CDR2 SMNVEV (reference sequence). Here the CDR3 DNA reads TGTGCCAGCAGTTTATACCCCGGGGGGCAGGCAAAGGCCGGGGAGCTGTTTTTT. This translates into CASSLYPGGQAKAGELFF.

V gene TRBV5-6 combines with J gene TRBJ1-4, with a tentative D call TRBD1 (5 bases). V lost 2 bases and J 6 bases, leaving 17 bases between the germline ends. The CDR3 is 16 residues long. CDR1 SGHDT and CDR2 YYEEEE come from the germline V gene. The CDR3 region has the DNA TGTGCCAGCAGCTTTTTTAGAGGGGCGGGGGATGAAAAACTGTTTTTT. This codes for CASSFFRGAGDEKLFF.

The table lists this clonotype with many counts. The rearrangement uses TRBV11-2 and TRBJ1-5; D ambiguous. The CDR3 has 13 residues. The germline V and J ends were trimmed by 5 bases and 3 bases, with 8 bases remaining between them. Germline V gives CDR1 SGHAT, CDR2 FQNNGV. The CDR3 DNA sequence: TGTGCCAGCAGCCCGGCGGACAATCAGCCCCAGCATTTT. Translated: CASSPADNQPQHF.

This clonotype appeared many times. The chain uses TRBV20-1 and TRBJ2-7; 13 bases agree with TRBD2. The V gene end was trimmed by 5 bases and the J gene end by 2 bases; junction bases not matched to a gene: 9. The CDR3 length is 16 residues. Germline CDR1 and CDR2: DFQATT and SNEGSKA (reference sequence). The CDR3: CSASGLAGDSAYEQYF. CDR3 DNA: TGCAGTGCTTCTGGACTAGCGGGAGATTCAGCCTACGAGCAGTACTTC.